Shown below are 32 T cell receptor beta chains from a single sample sequenced in a study of T cell changes during pregnancy in multiple sclerosis. Libraries were prepared by immunoSEQ multiplex PCR; TCRdb keeps only in-frame clonotypes and omits some of them. The table includes roughly 61,000 clones, approximately 90% detected once. The sample in question was peripheral blood, obtained in the first trimester of pregnancy. The source is a female donor in good health, enrolled as a control in a pregnancy study.

The V gene is TRBV7-9, the J gene TRBJ1-4; D is undetermined. Germline CDR1 and CDR2: SEHNR and FQNEAQ (reference sequence). The CDR3 extends over 13 amino acids. Deletions cut 4 bases from V and 5 bases from J, with 8 bases between. The CDR3 protein is CASSSSRNEKLFF. DNA of the CDR3: TGTGCCAGCAGCTCAAGCAGGAATGAAAAACTGTTTTTT.

The chain is built from TRBV14 and TRBJ2-7, with D perhaps matching TRBD2 (6 bases). Trimming stripped 2 bases from V and 3 bases from J, with 23 bases between. This CDR3 contains 18 residues. Germline lookup yields CDR1 SGHDN and CDR2 FVKESK. The CDR3 loop is CASSQMEGGVGRYYEQYF. The CDR3 nucleotides are TGTGCCAGCAGCCAAATGGAAGGAGGGGTCGGCCGATACTACGAGCAGTACTTC.

This clone has just a few counts. The rearrangement uses TRBV7-3 and TRBJ1-2; TRBD1 agrees at 9 bases. This CDR3 contains 18 residues. Germline V CDR1 and CDR2: SGHTA, FQGTGA. Unmatched junction bases numbered 16, after V lost 5 bases and J lost 3 bases. The CDR3 loop reads CASSPEGPGTGTHYGYTF. DNA for the CDR3: TGTGCCAGCAGCCCCGAGGGTCCCGGGACAGGGACCCACTATGGCTACACCTTC.

The genes are TRBV2 and TRBJ1-1, with 7 nucleotides matching TRBD1. The CDR3 has 13 amino acids. Germline values: CDR1 SNHLY, CDR2 FYNNEI. V was clipped by 8 bases and J by 0 bases; unmatched bases: 3. As DNA, the CDR3 is TGTGCCAGCGGGACAGAAATGAACACTGAAGCTTTCTTT. Amino acid sequence: CASGTEMNTEAFF.

V usage is TRBV7-9 and J usage is TRBJ2-3, with TRBD1 matching 11 bases. V lost 1 base, J lost 3 bases, and 6 bases stayed unmatched. This CDR3 has 17 amino acids. The germline V gene has CDR1 SEHNR and CDR2 FQNEAQ (reference sequence). CDR3 DNA sequence: TGTGCCAGCAGCTTAGTATCGGGACAGGGGGAGACAGATACGCAGTATTTT. It yields the protein CASSLVSGQGETDTQYF.

This chain connects TRBV7-9 to TRBJ1-1; a weak D match, TRBD1 (6 bases). The CDR3 is 14 amino acids. V lost 2 bases and J lost 11, with 18 bases in between. CDR1 is SEHNR and CDR2 is FQNEAQ in the germline V gene (reference sequence). In DNA, the CDR3 is TGTGCCAGCAGCTTAAGCTTGGACAGTGGCTACGCTTTCTTT. It yields the protein CASSLSLDSGYAFF.

This clone came up a few times. This chain links TRBV28 with TRBJ1-6, with 8 bases identical to TRBD1. The CDR3 length is 15 residues. CDR1 is MDHEN, CDR2 SYDVKM, per germline. J gave up 7 bases and V 2 bases, and 4 bases lay outside the gene matches. CDR3 residues: CASSLSYRGNSPLHF. CDR3 bases: TGTGCCAGCAGTTTAAGTTACAGGGGGAATTCACCCCTCCACTTT.

This clone was found a few times. V usage is TRBV7-6 and J usage is TRBJ2-7, with 8 bases matching TRBD1. V gave up 0 bases and J gave up 3 bases; unmatched junction bases: 7. The V gene's germline CDR1 is SGHVS and CDR2 FNYEAQ. The CDR3 covers 16 residues. CDR3 in amino acids: CASSLARQGKIYEQYF. The CDR3 bases are TGTGCCAGCAGCTTAGCTAGACAGGGGAAGATCTACGAGCAGTACTTC.

This clone was recorded once. The chain couples TRBV6-1 to TRBJ2-4, with D tentatively TRBD1 (5 bases). Germline CDR1 reads MNHNS; CDR2 reads SASEGT. The V end was cut by 1 base, the J end by 3 bases, with 13 bases between. This CDR3 comprises 16 residues. The DNA for the CDR3 is TGTGCCAGCAGTGAAGAGGCCGGTCAGGGCAAAAACATTCAGTACTTC. Protein sequence: CASSEEAGQGKNIQYF.

The chain links TRBV15 to TRBJ2-7; possibly TRBD2 for D (6 bases). Germline V lookup: CDR1 LNHNV, CDR2 YYDKDF (reference sequence). This CDR3 has 14 amino acids. Trimming took off 5 bases at V and 0 bases at J, with 11 bases between the two ends. The CDR3 loop is CATSGGTFSYEQYF. DNA of the CDR3: TGTGCCACCAGCGGCGGGACTTTCTCCTACGAGCAGTACTTC.

The chain links TRBV4-3 to TRBJ2-1; possibly TRBD2 for D (6 bases). V dropped 0 bases and J dropped 4 bases, with 10 bases sitting between them. CDR3 length equals 15 residues. Germline V gives CDR1 LGHNA, CDR2 YSLEER. In DNA form, the CDR3 reads TGCGCCAGCAGCCAAGATGGGGGGTTATACAATGAGCAGTTCTTC. This gives the protein CASSQDGGLYNEQFF.

CDR3 nucleotides: TGTGCCAGCAGCCAAGATCTAAGCGCCGGGGGGGCCGCTGGTGAGCAGTTCTTC. Its translation is CASSQDLSAGGAAGEQFF. This chain uses TRBV4-2 with TRBJ2-1; 8 nucleotides align to TRBD2. Trimming cost V 0 bases and J 9 bases; bases outside gene matches: 16. Germline-derived CDR1 and CDR2 are LGHNA and YNFKEQ. The CDR3 has 18 amino acids.

The rearrangement joins TRBV19 to TRBJ1-2, with D possibly matching TRBD1 (6 bases). The CDR3 runs 14 residues. V dropped 3 bases and J dropped 5 bases, with 13 bases sitting between them. The V gene's germline CDR1 is LNHDA and CDR2 SQIVND (reference sequence). The CDR3 DNA follows: TGTGCCAGTAGTATGGGGGCCCATCTTTATGGCTACACCTTC. Its protein is CASSMGAHLYGYTF.

J is TRBJ1-4 and V is TRBV6-5; D perhaps matches TRBD1 (6 bases). Germline-derived CDR1 and CDR2 are MNHEY and SVGAGI. CDR3 length: 14 residues. V lost 5 bases, J lost 5 bases, and 12 bases lay in between. CDR3 sequence: CASSLRGTNEKLFF. The CDR3 DNA reads TGTGCCAGCAGTCTTAGGGGGACGAATGAAAAACTGTTTTTT.

The chain joins TRBV7-6 to TRBJ2-1; 10 bases match TRBD1. The V gene's germline CDR1 is SGHVS and CDR2 FNYEAQ. This CDR3 comprises 17 residues. The V and J ends lost 3 bases and 4 bases, in that order; junction bases with no gene match: 9. CDR3 DNA: TGTGCCAGCAGCTTGGCGCCGGGACAGGGGCAATACAATGAGCAGTTCTTC. It yields the protein CASSLAPGQGQYNEQFF.

The chain uses TRBV15 and TRBJ1-4; 7 nucleotides align to TRBD1. The germline V gene encodes CDR1 LNHNV and CDR2 YYDKDF (reference sequence). This CDR3 comprises 15 residues. The trim removed 2 bases at V and 5 bases at J, leaving 5 bases unmatched. CDR3 residues: CATSRISQGNEKLFF. The CDR3 nucleotides read TGTGCCACCAGCAGAATATCACAGGGGAATGAAAAACTGTTTTTT.

The chain combines TRBV7-2 with TRBJ1-2; TRBD1 matches at 8 bases. V lost 5 bases and J lost 0; bases outside the gene matches: 11. The CDR3 totals 17 residues. The V gene's germline CDR1 is SGHTA and CDR2 FQGNSA. The CDR3 region is CASSTSDRAEANYGYTF. The CDR3, as DNA: TGTGCCAGCAGCACCTCGGACAGGGCAGAAGCTAACTATGGCTACACCTTC.

V is TRBV2 and J is TRBJ2-7; D is perhaps TRBD1 (5 bases). V lost 4 bases to trimming and J lost 3 bases, with 13 bases between them. The germline gives CDR1 SNHLY, CDR2 FYNNEI. The CDR3 has 14 residues. The CDR3 protein is CASSVREGGYEQYF. Here the CDR3 DNA reads TGTGCCAGCAGTGTCAGGGAAGGCGGCTACGAGCAGTACTTC.

The chain joins TRBV6-5 to TRBJ1-2; no firm D call. This CDR3 region has 13 residues. Per the germline V gene, CDR1 is MNHEY and CDR2 is SVGAGI. V lost 2 bases to trimming and J lost 4 bases, with 8 bases between them. In DNA form, the CDR3 reads TGTGCCAGCAGTTACGGTCGGGTCTATGGCTACACCTTC. It codes for CASSYGRVYGYTF.

The chain carries TRBV27 and TRBJ1-1; D gene uncertain. The CDR3 is 12 residues long. The V end lost 3 bases, the J end lost 1 base, and 3 bases lay between the germline ends. CDR1 is MNHEY, CDR2 SMNVEV, per germline (reference sequence). The CDR3 DNA follows: TGTGCCAGCAGTTTCTGGAACACTGAAGCTTTCTTT. As protein: CASSFWNTEAFF.

The chain carries TRBV27 and TRBJ2-1; 11 bases agree with TRBD2. The CDR3 is made up of 15 amino acids. V was clipped by 5 bases and J by 7 bases; unmatched bases: 7. The V gene's germline CDR1 is MNHEY and CDR2 SMNVEV (reference sequence). The CDR3 nucleotides are TGTGCCAGCAGTACCGGGACTAGCGGAAAGAATGAGCAGTTCTTC. Its protein is CASSTGTSGKNEQFF.

The chain joins TRBV15 to TRBJ1-2; D not resolved. The CDR3 length is 15 residues. Germline V gives CDR1 LNHNV, CDR2 YYDKDF (reference sequence). Trimming took off 0 bases at V and 4 bases at J, with 12 bases between the two ends. The CDR3 sequence is CATSRDKEALYGYTF. DNA of the CDR3: TGTGCCACCAGCAGAGATAAGGAGGCCCTCTATGGCTACACCTTC.

The V call is TRBV9, the J call TRBJ1-3, with 7 positions matching TRBD1. This CDR3 region has 17 residues. The V and J ends lost 4 bases and 0 bases, in that order; junction bases with no gene match: 10. CDR1 and CDR2 (germline): SGDLS, YYNGEE. The CDR3 nucleotides read TGTGCCAGCAGCCCTCAGGCGACAGGGAGCTCTGGAAACACCATATATTTT. Translating gives CASSPQATGSSGNTIYF.

The rearrangement joins TRBV7-2 to TRBJ2-6; 9 bases are a match to TRBD1. The CDR3 runs 18 residues. With 1 base clipped from V and 0 bases from J, the junction kept 4 bases outside the gene matches. The germline V gene encodes CDR1 SGHTA and CDR2 FQGNSA. CDR3 in DNA: TGTGCCAGCAGCTTAGAACAGGGGGCGATCTCTGGGGCCAACGTCCTGACTTTC. Amino acid sequence: CASSLEQGAISGANVLTF. Full variable domain (missing parts from reference TRBV7-2 and TRBJ2-6): GAGVSQSPSNKVTEKGKDVELRCDPISGHTALYWYRQSLGQGLEFLIYFQGNSAPDKSGLPSDRFSAERTGGSVSTLTIQRTQQEDSAVYLCASSLEQGAISGANVLTFGAGSRLTVL.

The chain employs TRBV27 and TRBJ2-5; a weak D match, TRBD2 (5 bases). Germline lookup yields CDR1 MNHEY and CDR2 SMNVEV (reference sequence). The CDR3 has 14 amino acids. V lost 3 bases and J 0 bases, leaving 8 bases between the germline ends. CDR3 sequence reads: CASSFSGYQETQYF. In nucleotides, the CDR3 is TGTGCCAGCAGTTTTTCGGGGTACCAAGAGACCCAGTACTTC.

This clone was recorded once. The V and J genes are TRBV7-9 and TRBJ2-7; D gene ambiguous. In germline, CDR1 is SEHNR, CDR2 FQNEAQ (reference sequence). Trimming removed 4 bases from V and 0 bases from J, with 4 bases in between. The CDR3 consists of 12 residues. CDR3 amino acids: CASSSRSYEQYF. The CDR3 nucleotides are TGTGCCAGCAGCTCCCGCTCCTACGAGCAGTACTTC.

This sequence joins TRBV30 and TRBJ1-5; unclear D gene. The CDR3 sequence is 13 residues long. The germline gives CDR1 GTSNPN, CDR2 SVGIG (reference sequence). Trimming left V 0 bases short and J 5 bases short, with 8 bases between. The CDR3 DNA reads TGTGCCTGGAGTGTAACGGTGGATCAGCCCCAGCATTTT. Translated, it gives CAWSVTVDQPQHF.

The V and J genes are TRBV25-1 and TRBJ2-5; D not certain. The CDR3 consists of 14 residues. The germline gives CDR1 MGHDK, CDR2 SYGVNS. V lost 0 bases, J lost 4 bases, and 9 bases lay in between. The CDR3 DNA follows: TGTGCCAGCAGTGAATATATGATCGGAGAGACCCAGTACTTC. It specifies CASSEYMIGETQYF. Supplemented by reference TRBV25-1 and TRBJ2-5, the full variable domain reads EADIYQTPRYLVIGTGKKITLECSQTMGHDKMYWYQQDPGMELHLIHYSYGVNSTEKGDLSSESTVSRIRTEHFPLTLESARPSHTSQYLCASSEYMIGETQYFGPGTRLLVL.

The rearrangement joins TRBV4-3 to TRBJ2-5; 8 bases line up with TRBD2. Trimming removed 0 bases from V and 5 bases from J; junction bases left unmatched: 11. The CDR3 covers 17 residues. Germline lookup yields CDR1 LGHNA and CDR2 YSLEER. CDR3 sequence (DNA): TGCGCCAGCAGCCAAGAAAAAGCGGGGGCGGGTGGGGAGACCCAGTACTTC. Protein product: CASSQEKAGAGGETQYF.

This clone was seen only once. The V gene is TRBV5-1, the J gene TRBJ2-7; the match to TRBD1 covers 9 bases. V lost 2 bases and J lost 3; bases outside the gene matches: 3. The CDR3 contains 14 residues. Germline CDR1 and CDR2: SGHRS and YFSETQ. CDR3 nucleotide sequence: TGCGCCAGCAGCTTCCCGGGACAGGGCTACGAGCAGTACTTC. Encoded protein: CASSFPGQGYEQYF.

The chain is built from TRBV5-4 and TRBJ1-6; D remains unclear. CDR3 length: 15 amino acids. Trimming stripped 4 bases from V and 7 bases from J, with 15 bases between. The V gene's germline CDR1 is SGHNT and CDR2 YYREEE (reference sequence). The CDR3 here is CASSPYGGKNSPLHF. CDR3 DNA: TGTGCCAGCAGCCCCTACGGCGGGAAAAATTCACCCCTCCACTTT.

This clone was seen a single time. The chain joins TRBV9 to TRBJ1-1, with 10 bases lining up with TRBD1. J was trimmed by 7 bases and V by 3 bases; bases with no gene match: 3. Germline values: CDR1 SGDLS, CDR2 YYNGEE. The CDR3 covers 13 residues. CDR3 nucleotide sequence: TGTGCCAGCAGCGCGACAGGGGGCCTTGAAGCTTTCTTT. It is translated as CASSATGGLEAFF.